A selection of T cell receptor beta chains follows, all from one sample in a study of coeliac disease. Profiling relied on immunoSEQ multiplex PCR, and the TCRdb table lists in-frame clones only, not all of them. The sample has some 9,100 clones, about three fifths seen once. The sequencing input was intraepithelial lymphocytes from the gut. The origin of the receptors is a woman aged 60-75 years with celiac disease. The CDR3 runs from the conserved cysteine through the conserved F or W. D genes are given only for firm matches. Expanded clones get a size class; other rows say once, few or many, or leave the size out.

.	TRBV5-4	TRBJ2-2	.	CASSLIDTNTGELFF	TGTGCCAGCAGCTTAATAGACACGAACACCGGGGAGCTGTTTTTT
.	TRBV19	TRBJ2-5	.	CASSIDPPWAGETQYF	TGTGCCAGTAGTATAGACCCACCATGGGCGGGGGAGACCCAGTACTTC
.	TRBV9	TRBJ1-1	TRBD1	CASSAPDRGPGEAFF	TGCGCCAGCAGCGCCCCGGACAGGGGACCGGGTGAAGCTTTCTTT
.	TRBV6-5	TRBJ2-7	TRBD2	CASSYWVGRGGEQYF	TGTGCCAGCAGTTACTGGGTCGGGAGGGGGGGGGAGCAGTACTTC
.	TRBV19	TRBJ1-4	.	CATSKTANEKLFF	TGTGCCACTTCGAAGACAGCTAATGAAAAACTGTTTTTT
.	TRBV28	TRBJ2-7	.	CATSTGIRPPYEQYF	TGTGCCACCTCCACAGGGATTCGACCCCCCTACGAGCAGTACTTC
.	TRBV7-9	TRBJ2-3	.	CASSLERQITDTQYF	TGTGCCAGCAGCTTAGAACGACAGATAACAGATACGCAGTATTTT
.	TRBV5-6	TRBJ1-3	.	CASSLGSAEHTIYF	TGTGCCAGCAGCTTGGGTTCCGCCGAGCACACCATATATTTT
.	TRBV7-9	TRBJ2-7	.	CASSTGFYEQYF	TGTGCCAGCAGTACAGGGTTCTACGAGCAGTACTTC
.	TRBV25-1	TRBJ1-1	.	CASRGGAWAFF	TGTGCCAGCAGAGGGGGGGCCTGGGCTTTCTTT
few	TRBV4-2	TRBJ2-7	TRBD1	CASSQDGATGSLYEQYF	TGTGCCAGCAGCCAGGATGGCGCGACAGGGTCCCTCTACGAGCAGTACTTC
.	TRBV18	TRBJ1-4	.	CASSRTGRATNEKLFF	TGTGCCAGCTCACGTACAGGGAGGGCGACTAATGAAAAACTGTTTTTT
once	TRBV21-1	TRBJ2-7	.	CASRVPGQGFF	TGTGCCAGCAGGGTGCCGGGACAGGGTTTCTTC
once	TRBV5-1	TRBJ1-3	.	CASSFFSGSGNTIYF	TGCGCCAGCAGCTTTTTCTCGGGGTCTGGAAACACCATATATTTT
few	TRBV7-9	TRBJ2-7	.	CASSSRMYEQYF	TGTGCCAGCAGCTCCCGTATGTACGAGCAGTACTTC
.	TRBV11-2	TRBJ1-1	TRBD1	CASSLDRKVRGDTEAFF	TGTGCCAGCAGCTTAGATAGGAAGGTCAGGGGGGACACTGAAGCTTTCTTT
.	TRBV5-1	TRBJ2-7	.	CASSLTDISYEQYF	TGCGCCAGCAGCTTGACAGATATCTCCTACGAGCAGTACTTC
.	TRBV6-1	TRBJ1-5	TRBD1	CAIKPRTGSGQPQHF	TGTGCCATCAAACCACGGACAGGGTCCGGACAGCCCCAGCATTTT
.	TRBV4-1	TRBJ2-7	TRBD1	CASSQAPGQGSYEQYF	TGCGCCAGCAGCCAAGCCCCGGGACAGGGGTCCTACGAGCAGTACTTC
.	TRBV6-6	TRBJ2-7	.	CASSRLQVSSEQYF	TGTGCCAGCAGTCGACTACAAGTATCCTCCGAGCAGTACTTC
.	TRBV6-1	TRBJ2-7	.	CASSAEHSSTYEQYF	TGTGCCAGCAGTGCAGAACACTCTAGCACCTACGAGCAGTACTTC
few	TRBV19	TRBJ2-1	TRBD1	CASSLQGRNEQFF	TGTGCCAGTAGTTTACAGGGGAGAAATGAGCAGTTCTTC
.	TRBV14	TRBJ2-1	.	CASSIYREIEQFF	TGTGCCAGCAGCATCTATCGGGAGATTGAGCAGTTCTTC
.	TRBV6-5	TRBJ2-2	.	CASSWSQWNTGELFF	TGTGCCAGCAGTTGGTCACAGTGGAACACCGGGGAGCTGTTTTTT
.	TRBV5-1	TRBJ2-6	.	CASSLANSGANVLTF	TGCGCCAGCAGCTTGGCAAACTCTGGGGCCAACGTCCTGACTTTC
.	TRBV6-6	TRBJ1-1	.	CATRLGVNTEAFF	TGTGCCACCCGGCTAGGGGTAAACACTGAAGCTTTCTTT
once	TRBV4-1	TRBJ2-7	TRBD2	CASSYLSGGSSYEQYF	TGCGCCAGCAGCTACTTATCGGGGGGTAGCTCCTACGAGCAGTACTTC
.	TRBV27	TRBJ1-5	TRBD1	CASSSRQGLGNQPQHF	TGTGCCAGCAGTTCACGACAGGGCTTGGGCAATCAGCCCCAGCATTTT
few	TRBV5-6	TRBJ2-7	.	CASSSGGPEQYF	TGTGCCAGCAGCTCAGGCGGGCCCGAGCAGTACTTC
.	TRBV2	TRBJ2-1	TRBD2	CASKGLAGVSNEQFF	TGTGCCAGCAAAGGACTAGCGGGAGTCTCGAATGAGCAGTTCTTC
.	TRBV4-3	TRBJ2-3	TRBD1	CASSQDTGTALTDTQYF	TGCGCCAGCAGCCAAGATACCGGGACAGCCCTCACAGATACGCAGTATTTT
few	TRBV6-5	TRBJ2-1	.	CASSAGYNEQFF	TGTGCCAGCAGCGCCGGGTACAATGAGCAGTTCTTC
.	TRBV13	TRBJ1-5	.	CASSFQGQPQHF	TGTGCCAGCAGCTTTCAGGGACAGCCCCAGCATTTT
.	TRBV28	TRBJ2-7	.	CASSVSSYEQYF	TGTGCCAGCAGTGTGAGCTCCTACGAGCAGTACTTC
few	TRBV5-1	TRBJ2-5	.	CASSLCPRCLFEETQYF	TGCGCCAGCAGCTTGTGTCCGCGCTGTCTCTTCGAGGAGACCCAGTACTTC
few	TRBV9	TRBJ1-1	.	CASSALPRGTEAFF	TGTGCCAGCAGCGCCCTCCCCCGGGGCACTGAAGCTTTCTTT
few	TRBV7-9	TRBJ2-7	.	CATSQGNEQYF	TGTGCCACCTCCCAGGGTAACGAGCAGTACTTC
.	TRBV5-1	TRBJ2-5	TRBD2	CASRLLGGEETQYF	TGCGCCAGCAGACTACTCGGGGGGGAGGAGACCCAGTACTTC
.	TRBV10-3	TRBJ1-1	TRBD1	CAISERTGRTEAFF	TGTGCCATCAGTGAGAGGACAGGGAGAACTGAAGCTTTCTTT
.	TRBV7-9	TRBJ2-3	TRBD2	CASSLTGGGADTQYF	TGTGCCAGCAGCTTAACGGGAGGAGGTGCAGATACGCAGTATTTT
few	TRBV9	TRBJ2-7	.	CASSVGGGAGHYEQYF	TGTGCCAGCAGCGTGGGGGGTGGAGCGGGACACTACGAGCAGTACTTC
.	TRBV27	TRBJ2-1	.	CASSPLNNEQFF	TGTGCCAGCAGTCCCCTTAACAATGAGCAGTTCTTC
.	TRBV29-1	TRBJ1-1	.	CSVDQGWDTEAFF	TGCAGCGTTGATCAGGGTTGGGACACTGAAGCTTTCTTT
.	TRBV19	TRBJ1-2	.	CASAQLPPNYGYTF	TGTGCCAGCGCACAGCTCCCCCCTAACTATGGCTACACCTTC
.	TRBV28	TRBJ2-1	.	CASTPGGEQFF	TGTGCCAGCACCCCCGGGGGTGAGCAGTTCTTC
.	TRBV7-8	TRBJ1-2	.	CASSGVRLTRKTYGYTF	TGTGCCAGCAGCGGAGTTAGGCTTACCCGAAAGACCTATGGCTACACCTTC
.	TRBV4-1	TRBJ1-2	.	CASSQDHRGYTF	TGCGCCAGCAGCCAAGATCATAGAGGCTACACCTTC